These T cell receptor beta chains were read from a single sample in a study of shared clonotypes between healthy human individuals. TCRdb keeps only in-frame clones here, not all; method: immunoSEQ multiplex PCR. The sample records more than 2 million clones, about 95% being singletons. Source material: naive CD8+ T cells sorted from blood. These receptor sequences come from a man aged 18 to 30 in good health. The CDR3 runs from the conserved cysteine through the conserved F or W. The D gene is left open where the match is weak. Size is omitted from some rows. Given values are once, few, many or a class for expanded clones.

clone size: once; D gene: -; V gene: TRBV11-3; J gene: TRBJ1-2; CDR3 DNA: TGTGCCAGCAGCTTATGGGCTAACTATGGCTACACCTTC; CDR3 protein: CASSLWANYGYTF
clone size: -; D gene: TRBD2; V gene: TRBV7-8; J gene: TRBJ2-5; CDR3 DNA: TGTGCCAGCAGCTTAGCGCTTATTGGCGGGAGGGCCGGGGAGACCCAGTACTTC; CDR3 protein: CASSLALIGGRAGETQYF
clone size: -; D gene: TRBD1; V gene: TRBV13; J gene: TRBJ2-5; CDR3 DNA: TGTGCCAGCAGCCCGACAGGGGTGCAGGAGACCCAGTACTTC; CDR3 protein: CASSPTGVQETQYF
clone size: -; D gene: -; V gene: TRBV9; J gene: TRBJ1-2; CDR3 DNA: TGTGCCAGCAGCGGGGGAGAGGCCGGTGGCTACACCTTC; CDR3 protein: CASSGGEAGGYTF
clone size: -; D gene: -; V gene: TRBV5-8; J gene: TRBJ2-3; CDR3 DNA: TGTGCCAGCAGCTTGGGACTCTCCACAGATACGCAGTATTTT; CDR3 protein: CASSLGLSTDTQYF
clone size: once; D gene: TRBD1; V gene: TRBV29-1; J gene: TRBJ2-3; CDR3 DNA: TGCAGCGGGGGACAGTCCGACACAGATACGCAGTATTTT; CDR3 protein: CSGGQSDTDTQYF
clone size: -; D gene: TRBD1; V gene: TRBV29-1; J gene: TRBJ2-2; CDR3 DNA: TGCAGCGTTGATGGGCAGGGGGTTGGCACCGGGGAGCTGTTTTTT; CDR3 protein: CSVDGQGVGTGELFF
clone size: -; D gene: -; V gene: TRBV7-9; J gene: TRBJ2-7; CDR3 DNA: TGTGCCAGCAGCTCGACAGTAGTCCCTCCGGTCGAGCAGTACTTC; CDR3 protein: CASSSTVVPPVEQYF
clone size: -; D gene: -; V gene: TRBV19; J gene: TRBJ2-7; CDR3 DNA: TGTGCCAGTAGTTTTGGGGGGCACTACGAGCAGTACTTC; CDR3 protein: CASSFGGHYEQYF
clone size: -; D gene: -; V gene: TRBV4-1; J gene: TRBJ2-2; CDR3 DNA: TGCGCCAGCAGCCGACAGATTAACACCGGGGAGCTGTTTTTT; CDR3 protein: CASSRQINTGELFF
clone size: -; D gene: -; V gene: TRBV4-3; J gene: TRBJ2-2; CDR3 DNA: TGCGCCAGCAGCCAACTAGGAAACACCGGGGAGCTGTTTTTT; CDR3 protein: CASSQLGNTGELFF
clone size: -; D gene: -; V gene: TRBV16; J gene: TRBJ2-7; CDR3 DNA: TGTGCCAGCAGCCAATACAGCCGCTCCTACGAGCAGTACTTC; CDR3 protein: CASSQYSRSYEQYF
clone size: -; D gene: -; V gene: TRBV9; J gene: TRBJ2-7; CDR3 DNA: TGTGCCAGCAGCGTAGGGGACGGAGCCTACGAGCAGTACTTC; CDR3 protein: CASSVGDGAYEQYF
clone size: -; D gene: -; V gene: TRBV27; J gene: TRBJ1-1; CDR3 DNA: TGTGCCAGCAGTTTATCGGAGGGGTTAGGGACTGAAGCTTTCTTT; CDR3 protein: CASSLSEGLGTEAFF
clone size: -; D gene: -; V gene: TRBV30; J gene: TRBJ2-7; CDR3 DNA: TGTGCCTGGACAGAAGGGACCTACGAGCAGTACTTC; CDR3 protein: CAWTEGTYEQYF
clone size: few; D gene: -; V gene: TRBV28; J gene: TRBJ2-1; CDR3 DNA: TGTGCCAGCAGTTTTGATGAGCAGTTCTTC; CDR3 protein: CASSFDEQFF
clone size: -; D gene: -; V gene: TRBV5-1; J gene: TRBJ2-7; CDR3 DNA: TGCGCCAGCAGCGTGGACTCGCCCGCCTACGAGCAGTACTTC; CDR3 protein: CASSVDSPAYEQYF